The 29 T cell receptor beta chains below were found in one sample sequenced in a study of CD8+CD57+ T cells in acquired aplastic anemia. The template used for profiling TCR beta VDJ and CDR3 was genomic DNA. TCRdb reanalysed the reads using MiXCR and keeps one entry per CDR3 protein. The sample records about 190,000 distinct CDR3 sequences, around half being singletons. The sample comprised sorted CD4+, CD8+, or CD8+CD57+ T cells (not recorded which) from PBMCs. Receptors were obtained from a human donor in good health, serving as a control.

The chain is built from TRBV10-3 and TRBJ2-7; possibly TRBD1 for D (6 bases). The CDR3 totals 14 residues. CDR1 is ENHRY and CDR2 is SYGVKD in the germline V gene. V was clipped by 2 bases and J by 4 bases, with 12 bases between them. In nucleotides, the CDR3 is TGTGCCATCAGTGAGGGACAGTTGTTTTACGAGCAGTACTTC. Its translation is CAISEGQLFYEQYF.

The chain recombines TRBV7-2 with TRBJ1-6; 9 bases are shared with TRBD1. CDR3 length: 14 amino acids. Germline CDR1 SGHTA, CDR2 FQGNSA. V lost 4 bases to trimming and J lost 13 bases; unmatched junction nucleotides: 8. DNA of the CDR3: TGTGCCAGCAGCTCTTCCGGGACAGGGACCCCCCTCCACTTT. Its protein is CASSSSGTGTPLHF.

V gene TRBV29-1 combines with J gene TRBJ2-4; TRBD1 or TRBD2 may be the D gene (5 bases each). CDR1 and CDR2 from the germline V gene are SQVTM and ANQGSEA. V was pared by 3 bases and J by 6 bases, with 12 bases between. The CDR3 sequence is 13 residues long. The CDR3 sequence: CSVDGGGGNIQYF. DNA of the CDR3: TGCAGCGTTGATGGTGGTGGGGGAAACATTCAGTACTTC.

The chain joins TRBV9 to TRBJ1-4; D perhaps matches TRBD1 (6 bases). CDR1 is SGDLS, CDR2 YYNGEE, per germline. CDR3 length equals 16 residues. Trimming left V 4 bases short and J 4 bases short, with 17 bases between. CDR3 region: CASSTLQGGVNEKLFF. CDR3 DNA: TGTGCCAGCAGCACTCTACAGGGCGGAGTTAATGAAAAACTGTTTTTT. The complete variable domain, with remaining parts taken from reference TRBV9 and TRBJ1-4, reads DSGVTQTPKHLITATGQRVTLRCSPRSGDLSVYWYQQSLDQGLQFLIQYYNGEERAKGNILERFSAQQFPDLHSELNLSSLELGDSALYFCASSTLQGGVNEKLFFGSGTQLSVL.

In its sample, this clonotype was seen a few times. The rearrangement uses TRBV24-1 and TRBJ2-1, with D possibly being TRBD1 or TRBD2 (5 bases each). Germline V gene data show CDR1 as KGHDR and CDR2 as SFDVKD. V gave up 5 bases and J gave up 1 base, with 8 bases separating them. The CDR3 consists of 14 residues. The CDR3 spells CATSGGPSYNEQFF. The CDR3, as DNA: TGTGCCACCAGTGGGGGACCTTCCTACAATGAGCAGTTCTTC.

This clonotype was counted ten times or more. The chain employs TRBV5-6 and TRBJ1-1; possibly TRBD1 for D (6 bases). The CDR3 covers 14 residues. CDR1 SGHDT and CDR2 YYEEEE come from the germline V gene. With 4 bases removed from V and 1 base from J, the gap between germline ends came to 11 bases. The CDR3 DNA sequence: TGTGCCAGCAGCCCAAGGACAGCGAACACTGAAGCTTTCTTT. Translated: CASSPRTANTEAFF.

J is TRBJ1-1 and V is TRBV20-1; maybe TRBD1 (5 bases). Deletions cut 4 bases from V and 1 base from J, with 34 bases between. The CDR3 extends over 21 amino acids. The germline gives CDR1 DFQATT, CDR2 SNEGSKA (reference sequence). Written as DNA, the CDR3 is TGCAGTGCTACCCCCTTTTCCAGGGAAGGGAATGAGCAGTTCGGGAACACTGAAGCTTTCTTT. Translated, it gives CSATPFSREGNEQFGNTEAFF.

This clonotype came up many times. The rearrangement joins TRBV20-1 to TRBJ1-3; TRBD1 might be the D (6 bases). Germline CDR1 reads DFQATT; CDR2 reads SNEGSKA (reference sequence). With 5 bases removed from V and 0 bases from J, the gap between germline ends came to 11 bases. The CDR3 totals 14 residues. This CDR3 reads CSAPGGLSGNTIYF. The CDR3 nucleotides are TGCAGTGCTCCCGGGGGGCTCTCTGGAAACACCATATATTTT.

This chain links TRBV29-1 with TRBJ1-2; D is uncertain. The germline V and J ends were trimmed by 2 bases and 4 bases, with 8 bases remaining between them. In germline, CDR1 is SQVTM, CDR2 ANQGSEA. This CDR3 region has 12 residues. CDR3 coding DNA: TGCAGCGTTGAACCCCATCTCTATGGCTACACCTTC. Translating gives CSVEPHLYGYTF. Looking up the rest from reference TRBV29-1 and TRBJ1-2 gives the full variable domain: SAVISQKPSRDICQRGTSLTIQCQVDSQVTMMFWYRQQPGQSLTLIATANQGSEATYESGFVIDKFPISRPNLTFSTLTVSNMSPEDSSIYLCSVEPHLYGYTFGSGTRLTVV.

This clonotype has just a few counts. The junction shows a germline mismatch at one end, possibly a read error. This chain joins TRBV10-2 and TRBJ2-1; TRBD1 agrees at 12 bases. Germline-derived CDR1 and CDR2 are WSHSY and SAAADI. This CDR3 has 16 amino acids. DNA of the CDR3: TGCGCCAGCAACGCCGGGACAGGGGGCTCCTATAATGAGCAGTTCTTC. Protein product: CASNAGTGGSYNEQFF.

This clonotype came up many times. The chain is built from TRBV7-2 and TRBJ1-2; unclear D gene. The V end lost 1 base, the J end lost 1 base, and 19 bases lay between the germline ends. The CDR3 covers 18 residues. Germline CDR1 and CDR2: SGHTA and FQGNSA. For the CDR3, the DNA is TGTGCCAGCAGCTTAGATCCGGTTCCCCAAACGATTAACTATGGCTACACCTTC. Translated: CASSLDPVPQTINYGYTF. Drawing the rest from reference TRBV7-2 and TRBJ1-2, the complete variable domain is GAGVSQSPSNKVTEKGKDVELRCDPISGHTALYWYRQSLGQGLEFLIYFQGNSAPDKSGLPSDRFSAERTGGSVSTLTIQRTQQEDSAVYLCASSLDPVPQTINYGYTFGSGTRLTVV.

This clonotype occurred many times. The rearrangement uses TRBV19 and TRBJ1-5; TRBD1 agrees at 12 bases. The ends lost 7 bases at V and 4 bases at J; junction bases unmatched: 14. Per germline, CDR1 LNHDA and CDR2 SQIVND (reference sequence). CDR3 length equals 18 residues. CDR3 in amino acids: CASNSGTGGVRGNQPQHF. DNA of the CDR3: TGTGCCAGTAATTCCGGGACAGGGGGCGTTAGGGGAAATCAGCCCCAGCATTTT.

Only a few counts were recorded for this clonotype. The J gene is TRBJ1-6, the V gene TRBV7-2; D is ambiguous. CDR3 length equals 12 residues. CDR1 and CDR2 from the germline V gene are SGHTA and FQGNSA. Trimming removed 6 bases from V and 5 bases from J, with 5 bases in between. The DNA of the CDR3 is TGTGCCAGCAGGGATAATAATTCACCCCTCCACTTT. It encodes CASRDNNSPLHF.

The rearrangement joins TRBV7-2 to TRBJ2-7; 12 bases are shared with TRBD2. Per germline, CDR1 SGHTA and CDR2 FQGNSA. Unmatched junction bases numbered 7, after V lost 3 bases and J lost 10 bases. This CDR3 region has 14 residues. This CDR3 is CASSLAPGLAGQYF. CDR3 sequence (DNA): TGTGCCAGCAGCTTGGCTCCGGGACTAGCGGGCCAGTACTTC.

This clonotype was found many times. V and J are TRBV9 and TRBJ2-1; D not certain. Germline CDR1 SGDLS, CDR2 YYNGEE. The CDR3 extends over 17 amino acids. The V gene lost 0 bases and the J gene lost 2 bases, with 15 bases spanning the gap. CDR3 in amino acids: CASSVGLGGRTYNEQFF. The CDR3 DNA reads TGTGCCAGCAGCGTAGGGCTAGGCGGAAGGACCTACAATGAGCAGTTCTTC.

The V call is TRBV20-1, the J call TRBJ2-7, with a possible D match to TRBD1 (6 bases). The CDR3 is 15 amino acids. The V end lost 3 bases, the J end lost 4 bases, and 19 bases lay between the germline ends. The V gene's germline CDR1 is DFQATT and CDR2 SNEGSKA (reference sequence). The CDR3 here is CSASPRSGGNYEQYF. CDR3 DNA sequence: TGCAGTGCTAGTCCCCGGTCTGGGGGCAATTACGAGCAGTACTTC.

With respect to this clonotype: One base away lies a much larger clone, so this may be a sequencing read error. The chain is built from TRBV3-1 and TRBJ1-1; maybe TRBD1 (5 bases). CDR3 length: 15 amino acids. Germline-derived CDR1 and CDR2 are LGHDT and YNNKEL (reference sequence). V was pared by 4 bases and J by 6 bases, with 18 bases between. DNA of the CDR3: TGTGCCAGCAGCCGAGCGATGGGGGGGTTCGCTGAAGCTTTCTTT. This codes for CASSRAMGGFAEAFF.

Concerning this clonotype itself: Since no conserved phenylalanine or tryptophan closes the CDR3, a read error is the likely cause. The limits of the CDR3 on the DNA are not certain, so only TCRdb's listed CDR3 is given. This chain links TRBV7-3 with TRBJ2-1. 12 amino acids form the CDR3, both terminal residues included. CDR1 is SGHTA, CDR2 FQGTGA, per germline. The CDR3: CASIEWSDEQLS.

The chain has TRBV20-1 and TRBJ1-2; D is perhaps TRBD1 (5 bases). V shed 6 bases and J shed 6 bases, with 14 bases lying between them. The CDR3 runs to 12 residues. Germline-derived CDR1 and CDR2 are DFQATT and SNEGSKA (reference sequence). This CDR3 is CSAEPRGDGYTF. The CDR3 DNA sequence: TGCAGTGCCGAGCCGCGGGGCGATGGCTACACCTTC.

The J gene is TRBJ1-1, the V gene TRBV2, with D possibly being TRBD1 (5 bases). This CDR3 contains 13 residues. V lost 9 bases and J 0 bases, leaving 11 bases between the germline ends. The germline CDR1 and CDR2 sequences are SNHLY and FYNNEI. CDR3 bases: TGTGCCAGGTCTCGGGACCTGAACACTGAAGCTTTCTTT. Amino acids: CARSRDLNTEAFF. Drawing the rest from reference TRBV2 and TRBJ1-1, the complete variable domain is EPEVTQTPSHQVTQMGQEVILRCVPISNHLYFYWYRQILGQKVEFLVSFYNNEISEKSEIFDDQFSVERPDGSNFTLKIRSTKLEDSAMYFCARSRDLNTEAFFGQGTRLTVV.

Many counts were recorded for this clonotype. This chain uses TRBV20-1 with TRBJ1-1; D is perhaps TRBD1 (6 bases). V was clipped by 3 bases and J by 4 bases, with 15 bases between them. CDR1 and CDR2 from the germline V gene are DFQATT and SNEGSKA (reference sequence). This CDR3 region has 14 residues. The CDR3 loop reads CSASRGAPSTEAFF. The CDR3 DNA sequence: TGCAGTGCTAGTCGGGGGGCCCCGAGCACTGAAGCTTTCTTT.

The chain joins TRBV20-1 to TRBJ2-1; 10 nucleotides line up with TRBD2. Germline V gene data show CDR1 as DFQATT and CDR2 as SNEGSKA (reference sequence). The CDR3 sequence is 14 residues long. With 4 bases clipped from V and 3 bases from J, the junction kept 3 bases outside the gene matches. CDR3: CSAKKRGGYNEQFF. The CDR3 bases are TGCAGTGCTAAAAAGCGGGGGGGCTACAATGAGCAGTTCTTC.

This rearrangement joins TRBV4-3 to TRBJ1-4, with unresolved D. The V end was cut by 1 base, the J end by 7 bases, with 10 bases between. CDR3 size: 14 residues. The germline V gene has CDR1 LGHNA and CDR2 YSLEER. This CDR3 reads CASSQGGVGEKLFF. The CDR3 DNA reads TGCGCCAGCAGCCAAGGAGGAGTAGGTGAAAAACTGTTTTTT.

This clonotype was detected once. For the CDR3, the DNA is TGTGCCAGCAGCTTAGGGGGGGGAGTGAACACTGAAGCTTTCTTT. It is translated as CASSLGGGVNTEAFF. V usage is TRBV11-1 and J usage is TRBJ1-1; D perhaps matches TRBD1 (5 bases). The ends were cut back, 1 base at V and 0 bases at J, with 9 bases in the middle. The germline V gene has CDR1 SGHAT and CDR2 FQDESV (reference sequence). The CDR3 length is 15 residues.

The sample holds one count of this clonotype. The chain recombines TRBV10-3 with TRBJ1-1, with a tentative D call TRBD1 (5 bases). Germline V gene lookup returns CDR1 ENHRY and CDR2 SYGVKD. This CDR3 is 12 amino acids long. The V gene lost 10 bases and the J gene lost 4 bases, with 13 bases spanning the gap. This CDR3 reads CATCPGGTEAFF. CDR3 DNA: TGTGCCACCTGCCCGGGGGGCACTGAAGCTTTCTTT.

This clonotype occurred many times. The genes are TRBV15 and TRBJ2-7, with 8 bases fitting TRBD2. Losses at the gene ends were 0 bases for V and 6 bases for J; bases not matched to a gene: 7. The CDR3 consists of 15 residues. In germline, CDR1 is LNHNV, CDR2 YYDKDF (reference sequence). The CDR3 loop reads CATSRDPGLGLEQYF. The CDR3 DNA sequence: TGTGCCACCAGCAGAGATCCGGGACTAGGCCTCGAGCAGTACTTC.

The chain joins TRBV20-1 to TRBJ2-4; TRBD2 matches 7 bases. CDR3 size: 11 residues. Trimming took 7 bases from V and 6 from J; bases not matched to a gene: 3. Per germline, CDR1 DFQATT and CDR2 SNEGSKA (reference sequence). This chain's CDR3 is CSGGRANIQYF. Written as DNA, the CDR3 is TGCAGTGGGGGGAGGGCAAACATTCAGTACTTC.

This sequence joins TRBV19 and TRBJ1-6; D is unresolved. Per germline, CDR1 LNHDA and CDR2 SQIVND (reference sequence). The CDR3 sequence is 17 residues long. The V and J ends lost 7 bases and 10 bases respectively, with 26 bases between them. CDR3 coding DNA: TGTGCCAGTACCCCACTTCCAGCCAGAGAAAGAGGCTCACCCCTCCACTTT. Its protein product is CASTPLPARERGSPLHF.

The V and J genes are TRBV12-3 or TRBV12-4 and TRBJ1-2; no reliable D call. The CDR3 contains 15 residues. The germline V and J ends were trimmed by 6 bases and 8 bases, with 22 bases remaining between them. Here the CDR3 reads CASRLTRSLTEGYTF. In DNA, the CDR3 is TGTGCCAGCAGACTAACCCGTTCGCTAACTGAAGGCTACACCTTC.